This paragraph reports one TCR beta chain. Its target antigen remains unknown. The sample holds no much larger clone one base away, and base qualities are not on file. Each collaborating institution followed its own protocols to collect whole blood in K2EDTA tubes. Collaborator samples were shipped for TCRbeta analysis as frozen whole blood, isolated PBMCs, or DNA extracted from either sample type. CDR1 and CDR2, per the germline V gene, are SGHRS and YFSETQ. Trimming at the junction amounts to 4 bases on V and 2 bases on J, and the germline ends lie 9 bases apart. Taken from cysteine to phenylalanine, the CDR3 has 13 residues. The CDR3 DNA has 39 bases and is translated from base 1. The immunoSEQ Assay, a bias-controlled multiplex PCR, was used to amplify TCRbeta CDR3 regions from genomic DNA. The authors' analysis ran thus. Within the assay, amplification of reference gene primers was used to estimate how many nucleated cells each sample contained. To quantify the absolute abundance of each unique TCRbeta CDR3 rearrangement, sequence reads were collapsed and filtered. For each sample, productive Simpson clonality was calculated as the square root of Simpson's diversity index over productive rearrangements. Here the immuneACCESS table is served through TCRdb, limited to in-frame sequences with V and J called. Missing clones are a known gap in these copies; in checked studies unresolved V genes cover under half, and the rest lacks a known reason. Clone size and V and J calls were adopted from that table, with D and trimming inferred from the DNA. Present in this sample are around 190,000 clones, about four fifths of which were seen just once. Around 7% of the sample is in the top ten clones.

This entry comes from a study of blood T cell repertoires in COVID-19 (TCRdb year 2020). At the level of the whole study: Collaborator samples came from the United States, Italy and Spain and covered acute and convalescent phases of COVID-19. Deeply sampled blood TCRbeta repertoires from subjects exposed to, actively infected with, or recovered from COVID-19 were included in the dataset. Sample metadata almost always included a de-identified subject ID, COVID-19 status, age in years and sex. Where HLA class I and class II types were available, the types were taken from metadata supplied by the sample provider, not from assay-based typing. The samples were drawn from the first 160 participants of the ongoing ImmuneRACE study and from 950 to 1,500 subjects provided by 6 global collaborators. The prospective study material was composed of cDNA or gDNA derived from T cells, B-cell-depleted T cells, or PBMCs. The repertoires were released in a freely available public database intended as a resource for research on the immune response to SARS-CoV-2. The paper's findings and limits, for the study overall: How much clinical and demographic metadata was included differed by source and by participant, and the metadata was provided uncurated.

Sequenced sample: peripheral blood. The rearranged segments are TRBV5-1 and TRBJ1-1; TRBD1 is a possible D gene, resting on 6 matching bases. This sequence originates from a man in his 70s with active or convalescent COVID-19. The DNA sequence is TGCGCCAGCAGCCCGGGGACAAACACTGAAGCTTTCTTT. Its coded protein is CASSPGTNTEAFF.